This T cell receptor beta chain was sequenced in a study of blood T cells in healthy people across ages. Alongside a J-beta primer mix, a sample-barcoded 5' primer served in a second PCR lasting roughly 6 to 11 cycles. TCRdb independently ran MiXCR on the 5' RACE reads; one entry per CDR3 protein. Of roughly 680,000 distinct CDR3 sequences in the sample, approximately 52% were seen once. The CDR3 sequence is 14 residues long. From germline, CDR1 is SNHLY and CDR2 FYNNEI. V was pared by 9 bases and J by 7 bases, with 16 bases between. Sequencing used blood. This rearrangement joins TRBV2 to TRBJ1-6, with D unresolved. This TCR was recovered from a woman of 80 years or more in good health. The CDR3 here is CASASGGWNSPLHF. CDR3 bases: TGTGCCAGTGCGTCGGGCGGATGGAATTCACCCCTCCACTTT.